The clone carrying this T cell receptor beta chain showed up many times. The antigen remains unidentified. cDNA was made from about 480 ng RNA using alpha and beta constant primers. Using multiplexing indices, alpha and beta chain libraries were generated apart by chain-specific third strand synthesis. Each CDR3 protein is one row after TCRdb ran MiXCR on the 5' RACE reads. This table has approximately 22,000 distinct CDR3 sequences, about 9% appearing once. No cell fractionation was done, so the repertoire covers all unsorted peripheral blood T cells. This sample stems from a study of HIV-infected patients and healthy controls. V lost 4 bases and J lost 4; bases outside the gene matches: 9. Germline loops: CDR1 LGHNA, CDR2 YNFKEQ. This CDR3 region has 17 residues. General study findings and limits: CMV-associated CDR3s mostly grew nonsignificantly during therapy, while HIV-associated CDR3s declined significantly. Slight age and sex differences between study cohorts did not explain the diversity differences. HIV-infected patients shared fewer CDR3 sequences between individuals than healthy controls. Mean usage of eight alpha and eight beta V genes differed significantly in HIV-infected patients versus controls.

The receptor's source is an adult in good health. This chain links TRBV4-2 with TRBJ2-5, with 13 bases that match TRBD2. Sequencing input: blood. The CDR3 reads CASSLRTGTSGVETQYF. CDR3 nucleotide sequence: TGTGCCAGCAGCCTGAGAACCGGGACTAGCGGGGTAGAGACCCAGTACTTC.